The clone carrying this TCR beta chain appeared once. The data belong to a study of OX40 agonist ivuxolimab in advanced cancers. The table came from immunoSEQ multiplex PCR; TCRdb's copy has only in-frame clones and leaves some out. The data contain more than 65,000 clones, about 90% of them singletons. The clonotype was recovered from an adult with an advanced solid tumor such as melanoma, head and neck, liver or kidney cancer. The input for sequencing was CD4+ or CD8+ T cells sorted from blood, taken in a trial of the OX40 agonist ivuxolimab.

This chain's CDR3 is CASSLDRVLLRLFF. The CDR3 DNA reads TGTGCCAGCAGCTTGGACAGGGTCCTTTTAAGACTGTTTTTT. The chain employs TRBV7-2 and TRBJ1-4, with TRBD1 identical over 8 bases. In germline, CDR1 is SGHTA, CDR2 FQGNSA. The junction had 10 bases not matched to a gene; V was cut back by 3 bases and J by 13 bases. This CDR3 has 14 amino acids.